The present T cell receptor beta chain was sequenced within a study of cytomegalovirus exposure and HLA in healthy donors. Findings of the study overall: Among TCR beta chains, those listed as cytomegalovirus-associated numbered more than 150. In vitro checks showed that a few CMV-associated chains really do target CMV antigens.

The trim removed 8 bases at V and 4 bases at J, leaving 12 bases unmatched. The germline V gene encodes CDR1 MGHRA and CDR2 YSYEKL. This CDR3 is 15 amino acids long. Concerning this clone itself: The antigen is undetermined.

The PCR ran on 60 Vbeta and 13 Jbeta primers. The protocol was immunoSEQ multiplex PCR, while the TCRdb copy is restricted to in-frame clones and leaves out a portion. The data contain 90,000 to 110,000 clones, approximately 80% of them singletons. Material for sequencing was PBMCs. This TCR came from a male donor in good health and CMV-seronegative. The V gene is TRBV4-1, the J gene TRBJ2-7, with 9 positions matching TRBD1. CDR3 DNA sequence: TGCGCCAGCGGGGACCCGACAGGGGGAATGTACGAGCAGTACTTC. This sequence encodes CASGDPTGGMYEQYF.